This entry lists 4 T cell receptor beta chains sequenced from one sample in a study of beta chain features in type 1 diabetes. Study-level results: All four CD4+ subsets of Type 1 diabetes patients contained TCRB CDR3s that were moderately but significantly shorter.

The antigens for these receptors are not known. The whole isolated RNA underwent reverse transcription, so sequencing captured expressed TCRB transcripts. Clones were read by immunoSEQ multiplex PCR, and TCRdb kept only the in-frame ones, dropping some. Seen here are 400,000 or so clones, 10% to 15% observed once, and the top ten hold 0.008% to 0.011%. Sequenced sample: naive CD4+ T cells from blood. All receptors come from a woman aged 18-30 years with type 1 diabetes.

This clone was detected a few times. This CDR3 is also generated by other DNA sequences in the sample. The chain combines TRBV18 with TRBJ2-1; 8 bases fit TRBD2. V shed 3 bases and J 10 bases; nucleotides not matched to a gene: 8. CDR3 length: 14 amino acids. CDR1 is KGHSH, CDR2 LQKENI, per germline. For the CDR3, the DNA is TGTGCCAGCTCACCCCCGGGGGGGGCAGGGGAGCAGTTCTTC. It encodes CASSPPGGAGEQFF.

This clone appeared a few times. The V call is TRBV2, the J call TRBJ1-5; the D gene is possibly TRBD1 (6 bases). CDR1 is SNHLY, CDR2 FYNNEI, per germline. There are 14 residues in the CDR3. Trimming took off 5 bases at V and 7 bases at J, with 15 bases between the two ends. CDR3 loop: CASSKTGTGQPQHF. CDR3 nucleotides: TGTGCCAGCAGTAAGACAGGAACGGGGCAGCCCCAGCATTTT.

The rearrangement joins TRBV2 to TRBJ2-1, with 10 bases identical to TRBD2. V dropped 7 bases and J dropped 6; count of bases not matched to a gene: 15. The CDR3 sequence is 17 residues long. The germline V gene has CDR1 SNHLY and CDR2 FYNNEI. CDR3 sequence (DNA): TGTGCCAGCACCAAAGGGCTAGCGGGAGTGGCGATCAATGAGCAGTTCTTC. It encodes CASTKGLAGVAINEQFF.

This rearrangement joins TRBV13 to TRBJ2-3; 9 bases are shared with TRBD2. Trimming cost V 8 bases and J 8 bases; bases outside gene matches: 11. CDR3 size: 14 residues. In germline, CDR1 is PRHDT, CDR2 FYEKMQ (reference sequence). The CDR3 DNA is TGTGCCAGCCGGCGGGGGGGCGGCCCAAGTACGCAGTATTTT. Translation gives CASRRGGGPSTQYF.